This T cell receptor beta chain was sequenced during a study of Ad26.COV2.S vaccination and SARS-CoV-2 variants. Whole-study findings and limits: Among vaccine recipients, spike-specific TCR breadth exceeded that of placebo recipients.

V lost 4 bases to trimming and J lost 7 bases; unmatched junction nucleotides: 5. This CDR3 region has 14 residues. The V gene's germline CDR1 is SGHDN and CDR2 FVKESK. Treatment of the sample: roughly 19 received Ad26.COV2.S at low or high dose, single or two shots; about five received placebo; per-sample allocation not given. Sampling happened 63 days after the first vaccine or placebo injection. TCRdb keeps only in-frame clones here, not all; method: immunoSEQ multiplex PCR. There are hundreds of thousands of clones in the sample; approximately 88% occur only once, and about 1.5% lies in the top ten. On this clone itself: The antigen remains unidentified.

The chain employs TRBV14 and TRBJ2-4; 9 bases are a match to TRBD1. The receptor's source is a person aged 18-60 years who received the Ad26.COV2.S COVID-19 vaccine or a placebo. Material: peripheral blood, obtained in a trial of Ad26.COV2.S vaccine versus placebo. The CDR3 region is CASSLEGTGNIQYF. CDR3 nucleotide sequence: TGTGCCAGCAGCCTTGAGGGGACAGGGAACATTCAGTACTTC. Full variable domain (missing parts from reference TRBV14 and TRBJ2-4): EAGVTQFPSHSVIEKGQTVTLRCDPISGHDNLYWYRRVMGKEIKFLLHFVKESKQDESGMPNNRFLAERTGGTYSTLKVQPAELEDSGVYFCASSLEGTGNIQYFGAGTRLSVL.